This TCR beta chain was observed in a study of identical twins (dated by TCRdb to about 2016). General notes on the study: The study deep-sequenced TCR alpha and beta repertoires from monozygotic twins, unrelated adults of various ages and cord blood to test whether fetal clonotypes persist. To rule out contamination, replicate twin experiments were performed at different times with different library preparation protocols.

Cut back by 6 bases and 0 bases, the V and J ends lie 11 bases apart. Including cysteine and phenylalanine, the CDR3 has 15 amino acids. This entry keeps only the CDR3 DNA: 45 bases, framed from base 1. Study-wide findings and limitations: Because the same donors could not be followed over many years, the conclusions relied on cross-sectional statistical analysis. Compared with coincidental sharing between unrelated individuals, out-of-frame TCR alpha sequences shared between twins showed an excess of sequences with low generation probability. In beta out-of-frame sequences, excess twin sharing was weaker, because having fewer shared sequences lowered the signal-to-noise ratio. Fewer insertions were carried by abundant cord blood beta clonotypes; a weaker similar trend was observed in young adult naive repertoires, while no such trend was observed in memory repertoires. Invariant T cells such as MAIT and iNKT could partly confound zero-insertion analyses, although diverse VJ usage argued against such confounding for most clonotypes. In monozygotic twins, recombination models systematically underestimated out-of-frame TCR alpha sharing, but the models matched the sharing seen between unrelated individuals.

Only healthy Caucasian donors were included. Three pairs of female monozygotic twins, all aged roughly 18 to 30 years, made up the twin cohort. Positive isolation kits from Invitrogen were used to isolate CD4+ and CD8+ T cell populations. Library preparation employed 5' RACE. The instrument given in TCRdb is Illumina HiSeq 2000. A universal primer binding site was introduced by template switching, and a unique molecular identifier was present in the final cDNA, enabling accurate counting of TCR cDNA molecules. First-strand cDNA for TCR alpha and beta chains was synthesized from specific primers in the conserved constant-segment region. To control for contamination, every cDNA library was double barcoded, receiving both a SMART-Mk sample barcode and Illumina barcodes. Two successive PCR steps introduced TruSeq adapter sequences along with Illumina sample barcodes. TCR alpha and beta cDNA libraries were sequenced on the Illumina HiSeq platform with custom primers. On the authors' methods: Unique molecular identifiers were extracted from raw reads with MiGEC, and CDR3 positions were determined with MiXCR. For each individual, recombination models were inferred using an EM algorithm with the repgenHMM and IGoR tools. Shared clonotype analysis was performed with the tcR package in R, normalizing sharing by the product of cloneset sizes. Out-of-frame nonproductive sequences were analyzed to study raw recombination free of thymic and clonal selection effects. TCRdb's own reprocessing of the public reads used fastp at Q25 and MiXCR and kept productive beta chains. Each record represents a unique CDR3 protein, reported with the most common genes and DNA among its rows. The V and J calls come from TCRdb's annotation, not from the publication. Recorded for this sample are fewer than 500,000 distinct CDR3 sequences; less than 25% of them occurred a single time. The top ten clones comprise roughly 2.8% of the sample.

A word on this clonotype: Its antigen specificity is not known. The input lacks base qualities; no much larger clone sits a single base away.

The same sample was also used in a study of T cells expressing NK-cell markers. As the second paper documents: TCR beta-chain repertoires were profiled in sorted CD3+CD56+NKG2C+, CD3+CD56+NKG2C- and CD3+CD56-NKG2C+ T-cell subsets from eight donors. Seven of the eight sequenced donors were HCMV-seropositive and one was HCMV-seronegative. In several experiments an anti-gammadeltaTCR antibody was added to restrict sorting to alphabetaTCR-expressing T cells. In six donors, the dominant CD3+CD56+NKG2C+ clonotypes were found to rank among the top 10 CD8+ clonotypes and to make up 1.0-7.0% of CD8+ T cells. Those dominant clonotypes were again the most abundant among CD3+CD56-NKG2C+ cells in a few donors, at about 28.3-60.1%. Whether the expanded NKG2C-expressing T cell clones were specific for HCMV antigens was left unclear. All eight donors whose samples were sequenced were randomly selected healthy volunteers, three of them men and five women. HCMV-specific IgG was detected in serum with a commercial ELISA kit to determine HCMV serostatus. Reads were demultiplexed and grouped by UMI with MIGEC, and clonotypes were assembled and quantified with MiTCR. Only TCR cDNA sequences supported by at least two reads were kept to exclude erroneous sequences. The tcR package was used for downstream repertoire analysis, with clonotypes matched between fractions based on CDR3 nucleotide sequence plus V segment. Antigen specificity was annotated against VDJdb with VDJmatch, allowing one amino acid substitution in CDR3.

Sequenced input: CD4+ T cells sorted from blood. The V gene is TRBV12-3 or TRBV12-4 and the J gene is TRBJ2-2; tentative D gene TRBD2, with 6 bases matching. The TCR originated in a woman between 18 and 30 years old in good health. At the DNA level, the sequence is TGTGCCAGCAGGGGTGGGACTGCGAACACCGGGGAGCTGTTTTTT. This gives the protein CASRGGTANTGELFF.